This passage covers 3 T cell receptor beta chains from one sample sequenced in a study of glioma-infiltrating T cells after dendritic cell vaccination (dated by TCRdb to 2016 to 2017). The library was obtained by the immunoSEQ multiplex PCR assay. TCRdb carries this immuneACCESS record with in-frame sequences only. Its versions omit some clonotypes, under half of them owing to an unresolved V gene in the studies checked, with the rest unexplained. The sample has about 95,000 clones on record, 70% to 90% of them singletons. About 3.2% of the sample belongs to the ten largest clones. Here the sequenced sample was blood, taken before dendritic cell vaccination. These receptors all stem from a human donor with glioblastoma.

This chain links TRBV14 with TRBJ2-1; the match to TRBD1 covers 7 bases. The CDR3 is made up of 12 amino acids. V shed 5 bases and J 8 bases; nucleotides not matched to a gene: 3. CDR1 SGHDN and CDR2 FVKESK come from the germline V gene. Written as DNA, the CDR3 is TGTGCCAGCAGCACACAGGGGTATGAGCAGTTCTTC. Encoded protein: CASSTQGYEQFF.

The rearrangement joins TRBV5-1 to TRBJ1-1; D is perhaps TRBD1 (5 bases). Looked up from germline, CDR1 is SGHRS and CDR2 is YFSETQ. The CDR3 totals 14 residues. V lost 2 bases and J 8 bases, leaving 16 bases between the germline ends. The CDR3 DNA follows: TGCGCCAGCAGCTTACGGGCAGGGAAGGTGGAAGCTTTCTTT. Translating gives CASSLRAGKVEAFF. Together with reference TRBV5-1 and TRBJ1-1, the CDR3 gives the full variable domain: KAGVTQTPRYLIKTRGQQVTLSCSPISGHRSVSWYQQTPGQGLQFLFEYFSETQRNKGNFPGRFSGRQFSNSRSEMNVSTLELGDSALYLCASSLRAGKVEAFFGQGTRLTVV.

The chain combines TRBV5-8 with TRBJ2-7; D is undetermined. The germline CDR1 and CDR2 sequences are SGHTS and YDEGEE. The CDR3 loop spans 12 amino acids. V lost 4 bases, J lost 1 base, and 6 bases lay in between. CDR3 region: CASSPPSYEQYF. Written as DNA, the CDR3 is TGTGCCAGCAGCCCTCCTTCCTACGAGCAGTACTTC.